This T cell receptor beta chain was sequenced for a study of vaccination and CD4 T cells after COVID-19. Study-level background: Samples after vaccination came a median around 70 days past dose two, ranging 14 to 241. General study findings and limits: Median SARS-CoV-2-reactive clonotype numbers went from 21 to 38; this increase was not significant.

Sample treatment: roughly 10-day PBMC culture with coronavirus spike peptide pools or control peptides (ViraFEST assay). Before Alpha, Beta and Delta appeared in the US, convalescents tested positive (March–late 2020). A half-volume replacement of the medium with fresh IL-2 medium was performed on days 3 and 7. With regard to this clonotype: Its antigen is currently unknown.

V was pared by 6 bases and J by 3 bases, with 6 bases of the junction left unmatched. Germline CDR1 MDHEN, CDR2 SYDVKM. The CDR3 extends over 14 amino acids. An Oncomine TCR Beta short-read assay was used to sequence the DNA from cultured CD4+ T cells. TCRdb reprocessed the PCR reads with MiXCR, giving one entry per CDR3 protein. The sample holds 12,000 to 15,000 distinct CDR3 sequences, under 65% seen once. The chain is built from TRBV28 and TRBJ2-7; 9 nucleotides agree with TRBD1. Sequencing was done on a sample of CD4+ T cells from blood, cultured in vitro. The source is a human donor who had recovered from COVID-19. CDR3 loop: CASSGTGNLYEQYF. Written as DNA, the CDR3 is TGTGCCAGCAGCGGGACAGGGAATCTCTACGAGCAGTACTTC.